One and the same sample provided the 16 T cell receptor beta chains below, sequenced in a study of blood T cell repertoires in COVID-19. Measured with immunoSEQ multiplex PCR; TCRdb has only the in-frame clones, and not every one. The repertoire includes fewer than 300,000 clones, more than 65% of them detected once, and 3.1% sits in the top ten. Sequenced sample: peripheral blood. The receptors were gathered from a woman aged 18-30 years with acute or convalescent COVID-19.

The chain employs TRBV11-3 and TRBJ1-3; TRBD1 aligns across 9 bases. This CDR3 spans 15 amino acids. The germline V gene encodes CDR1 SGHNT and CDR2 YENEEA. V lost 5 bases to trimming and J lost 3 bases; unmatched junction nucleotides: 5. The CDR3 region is CASSVGQGNGNTIYF. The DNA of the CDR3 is TGTGCCAGCAGCGTCGGACAGGGGAATGGAAACACCATATATTTT.

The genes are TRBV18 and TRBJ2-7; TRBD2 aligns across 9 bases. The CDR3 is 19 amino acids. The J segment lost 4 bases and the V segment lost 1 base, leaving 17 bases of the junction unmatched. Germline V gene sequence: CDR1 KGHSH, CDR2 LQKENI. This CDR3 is CASSPRHYSGLAGEYEQYF. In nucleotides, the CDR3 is TGTGCCAGCTCACCACGCCACTACTCAGGGTTAGCGGGAGAGTACGAGCAGTACTTC.

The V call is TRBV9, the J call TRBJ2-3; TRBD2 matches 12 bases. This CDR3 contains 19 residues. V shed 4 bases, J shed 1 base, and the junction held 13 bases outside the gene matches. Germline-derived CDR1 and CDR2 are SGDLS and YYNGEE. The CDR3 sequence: CASSPQGLAGTLRTDTQYF. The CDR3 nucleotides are TGTGCCAGCAGCCCCCAGGGACTAGCGGGTACACTACGCACAGATACGCAGTATTTT. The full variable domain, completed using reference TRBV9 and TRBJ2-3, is DSGVTQTPKHLITATGQRVTLRCSPRSGDLSVYWYQQSLDQGLQFLIQYYNGEERAKGNILERFSAQQFPDLHSELNLSSLELGDSALYFCASSPQGLAGTLRTDTQYFGPGTRLTVL.

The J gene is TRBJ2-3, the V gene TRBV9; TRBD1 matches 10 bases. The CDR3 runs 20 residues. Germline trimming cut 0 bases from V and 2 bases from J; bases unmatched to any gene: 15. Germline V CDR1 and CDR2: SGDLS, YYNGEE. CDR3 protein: CASSVALGGRRQGATDTQYF. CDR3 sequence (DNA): TGTGCCAGCAGCGTAGCTTTGGGGGGTCGCAGACAGGGGGCCACAGATACGCAGTATTTT.

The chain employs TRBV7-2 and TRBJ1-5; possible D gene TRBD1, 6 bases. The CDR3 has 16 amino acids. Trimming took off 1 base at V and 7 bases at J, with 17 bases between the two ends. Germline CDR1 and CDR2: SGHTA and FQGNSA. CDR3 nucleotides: TGTGCCAGCAGCTTAGTAACCGGACAGATTATGCAGCCCCAGCATTTT. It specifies CASSLVTGQIMQPQHF.

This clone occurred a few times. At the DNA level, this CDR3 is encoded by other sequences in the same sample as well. DNA for the CDR3: TGCAGTGCGAGTGGTGGAGCGGGGGGAGAGACCCAGTACTTC. Translating it yields CSASGGAGGETQYF. V and J are TRBV20-1 and TRBJ2-5; 9 nucleotides match TRBD2. Trimming took 6 bases from V and 4 from J; bases not matched to a gene: 9. The CDR3 loop spans 14 amino acids. CDR1 and CDR2 (germline): DFQATT, SNEGSKA (reference sequence).

In nucleotides, the CDR3 is TGTGCCAGCAGTGAGAGGGACTCTGGAAACACCATATATTTT. Its protein product is CASSERDSGNTIYF. The chain links TRBV6-1 to TRBJ1-3; D gene uncertain. Germline CDR1 is MNHNS and CDR2 is SASEGT. Trimming removed 3 bases from V and 0 bases from J, with 6 bases in between. The CDR3 is 14 amino acids.

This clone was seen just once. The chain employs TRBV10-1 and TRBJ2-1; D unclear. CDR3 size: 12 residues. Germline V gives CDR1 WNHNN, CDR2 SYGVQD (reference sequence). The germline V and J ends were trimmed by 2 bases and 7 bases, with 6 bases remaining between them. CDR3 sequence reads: CASSEILNEQFF. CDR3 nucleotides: TGCGCCAGCAGTGAGATACTAAATGAGCAGTTCTTC.

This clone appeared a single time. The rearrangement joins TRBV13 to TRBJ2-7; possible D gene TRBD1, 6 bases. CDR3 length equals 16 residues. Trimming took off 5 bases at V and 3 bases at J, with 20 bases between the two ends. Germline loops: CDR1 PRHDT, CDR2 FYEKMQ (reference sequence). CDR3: CASSPRETGFLYEQYF. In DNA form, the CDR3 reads TGTGCCAGCAGCCCGAGAGAGACAGGATTTCTCTACGAGCAGTACTTC.

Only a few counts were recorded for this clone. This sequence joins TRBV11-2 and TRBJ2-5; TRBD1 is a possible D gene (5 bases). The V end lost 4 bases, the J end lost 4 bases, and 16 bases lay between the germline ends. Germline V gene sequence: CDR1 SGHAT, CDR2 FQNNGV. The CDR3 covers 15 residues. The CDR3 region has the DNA TGTGCCAGCAGCTCGTCAACTTACAGGACAGAGACCCAGTACTTC. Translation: CASSSSTYRTETQYF.

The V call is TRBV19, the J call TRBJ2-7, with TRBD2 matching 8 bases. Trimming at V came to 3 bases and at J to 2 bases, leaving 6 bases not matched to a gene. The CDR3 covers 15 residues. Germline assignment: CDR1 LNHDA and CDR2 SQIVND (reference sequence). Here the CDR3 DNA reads TGTGCCAGTAGTATTTGGCCAGCGGGGGCCTACGAGCAGTACTTC. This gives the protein CASSIWPAGAYEQYF.

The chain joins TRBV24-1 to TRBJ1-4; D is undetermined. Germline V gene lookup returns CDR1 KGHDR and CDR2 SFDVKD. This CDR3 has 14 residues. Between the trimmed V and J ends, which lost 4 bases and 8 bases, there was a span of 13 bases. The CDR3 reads CATSDNLSREKLFF. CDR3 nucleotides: TGTGCCACCAGTGACAACCTCAGCAGGGAAAAACTGTTTTTT.

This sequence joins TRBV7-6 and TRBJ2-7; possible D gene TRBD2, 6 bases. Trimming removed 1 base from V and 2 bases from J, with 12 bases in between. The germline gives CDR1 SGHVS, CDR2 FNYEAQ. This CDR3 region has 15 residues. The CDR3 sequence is CASSLEAGFPYEQYF. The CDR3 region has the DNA TGTGCCAGCAGCTTAGAAGCGGGCTTCCCCTACGAGCAGTACTTC.

The CDR3 nucleotides are TGTGCCAGCAGCCAAGTAGCGGGAGAGGTAGAGACCCAGTACTTC. Translated, it gives CASSQVAGEVETQYF. The V call is TRBV14, the J call TRBJ2-5, with TRBD2 matching over 9 bases. The CDR3 is made up of 15 amino acids. Germline CDR1 and CDR2: SGHDN and FVKESK. Trimming took 1 base from V and 4 from J; bases not matched to a gene: 4.

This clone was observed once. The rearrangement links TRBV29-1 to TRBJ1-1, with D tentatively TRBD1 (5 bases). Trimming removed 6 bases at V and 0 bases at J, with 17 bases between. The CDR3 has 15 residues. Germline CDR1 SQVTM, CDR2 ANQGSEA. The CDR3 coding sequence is TGCAGCGTGCTCAAGGACATAAACATGAACACTGAAGCTTTCTTT. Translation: CSVLKDINMNTEAFF.

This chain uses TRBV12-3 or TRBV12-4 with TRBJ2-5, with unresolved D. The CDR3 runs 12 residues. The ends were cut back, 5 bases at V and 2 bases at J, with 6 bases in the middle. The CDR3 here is CASSHRQETQYF. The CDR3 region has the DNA TGTGCCAGCAGTCACAGACAAGAGACCCAGTACTTC.